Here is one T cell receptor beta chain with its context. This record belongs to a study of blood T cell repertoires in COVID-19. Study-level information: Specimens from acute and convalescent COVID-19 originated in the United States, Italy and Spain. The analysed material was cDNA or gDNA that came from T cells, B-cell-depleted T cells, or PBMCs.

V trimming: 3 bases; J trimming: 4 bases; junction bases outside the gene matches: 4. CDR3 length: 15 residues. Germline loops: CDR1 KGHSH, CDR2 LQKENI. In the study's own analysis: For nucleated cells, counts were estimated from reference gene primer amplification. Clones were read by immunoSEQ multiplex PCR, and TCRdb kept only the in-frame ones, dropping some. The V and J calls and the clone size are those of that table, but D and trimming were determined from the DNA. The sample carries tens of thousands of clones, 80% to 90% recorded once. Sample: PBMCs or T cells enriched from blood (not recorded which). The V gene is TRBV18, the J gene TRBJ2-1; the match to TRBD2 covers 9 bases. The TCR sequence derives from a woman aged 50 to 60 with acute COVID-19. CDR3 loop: CASSPREGEYNEQFF. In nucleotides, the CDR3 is TGTGCCAGCTCACCGCGGGAGGGTGAGTACAATGAGCAGTTCTTC. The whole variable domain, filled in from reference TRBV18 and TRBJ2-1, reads NAGVMQNPRHLVRRRGQEARLRCSPMKGHSHVYWYRQLPEEGLKFMVYLQKENIIDESGMPKERFSAEFPKEGPSILRIQQVVRGDSAAYFCASSPREGEYNEQFFGPGTRLTVL.